This T cell receptor beta chain was sequenced during a study of T cells in Graves' hyperthyroidism and ophthalmopathy. Details on this clonotype: Since a much larger clone is just one base distant, this may be a read error.

The study excluded patients with uncontrolled infection, other autoimmune disease, pregnancy or lactation. The CDR3 is made up of 14 amino acids. J lost 5 bases, V lost 7 bases, and 13 bases had no gene match. Germline assignment: CDR1 DFQATT and CDR2 SNEGSKA (reference sequence). RNA transcripts provided the source from which TCR beta CDR3 regions were amplified. The study used the HTBI primer set for a first-round RT-PCR of the TCR CDR3. Each CDR3 protein is one row after TCRdb ran MiXCR on the multiplex PCR reads. The sample has some 500,000 distinct CDR3 sequences; under 15% are singletons. The sample was blood. The chain recombines TRBV20-1 with TRBJ2-7, with TRBD2 identical over 8 bases. The TCR comes from a woman between 18 and 30 years old with Graves' hyperthyroidism. The CDR3 here is CSVSAREGLNEQYF. For the CDR3, the DNA is TGCAGTGTTTCGGCACGGGAGGGCCTCAACGAGCAGTACTTC.